The clone carrying this T cell receptor (beta chain) appeared many times. Its target is unknown. MiXCR, applied by TCRdb to the PCR reads, yields one record per CDR3 protein. The sample carries approximately 670,000 distinct CDR3 sequences, 15% to 20% recorded once. This CDR3 comprises 14 residues. Germline CDR1 SGHTA, CDR2 FQGNSA. Between the trimmed V and J ends, which lost 4 bases and 8 bases, there was a span of 15 bases. These data belong to a study of molecular identifiers for immune sequencing clone quantification. Broader study findings: Sizes of highly expanded clones could be underestimated through identical TCRs sharing a barcode.

This receptor was taken from a human donor in good health. Some libraries in this study had Jurkat cell RNA spiked in. The sequenced sample was naive CD8+ T cells from blood, with Jurkat cell RNA spiked in. Subset reported: FACS-sorted CD8+CD4-CCR7+CD45RA+ naive T cells. The chain employs TRBV7-2 and TRBJ2-1; a possible D gene is TRBD1 (6 bases). CDR3 bases: TGTGCCAGCAGCTCCGGAATAGGGGGAGATGAGCAGTTCTTC. Translated: CASSSGIGGDEQFF.